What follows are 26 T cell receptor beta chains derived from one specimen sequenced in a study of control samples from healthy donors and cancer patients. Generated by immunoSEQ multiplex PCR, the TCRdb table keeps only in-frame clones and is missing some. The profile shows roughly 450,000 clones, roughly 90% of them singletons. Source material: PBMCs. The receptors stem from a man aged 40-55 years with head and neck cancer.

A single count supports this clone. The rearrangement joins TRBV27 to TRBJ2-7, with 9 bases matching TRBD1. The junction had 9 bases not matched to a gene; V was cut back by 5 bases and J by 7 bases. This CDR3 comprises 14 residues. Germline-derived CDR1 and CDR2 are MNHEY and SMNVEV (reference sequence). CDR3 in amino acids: CASSPTQGAREQYF. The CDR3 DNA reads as TGTGCCAGCAGTCCGACACAGGGGGCGCGGGAGCAGTACTTC.

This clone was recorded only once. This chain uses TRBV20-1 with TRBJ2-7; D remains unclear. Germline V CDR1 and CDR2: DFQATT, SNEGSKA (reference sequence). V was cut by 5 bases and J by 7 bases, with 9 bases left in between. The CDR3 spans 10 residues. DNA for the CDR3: TGCAGTGCTGGAAGATTGGAGCAGTACTTC. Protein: CSAGRLEQYF.

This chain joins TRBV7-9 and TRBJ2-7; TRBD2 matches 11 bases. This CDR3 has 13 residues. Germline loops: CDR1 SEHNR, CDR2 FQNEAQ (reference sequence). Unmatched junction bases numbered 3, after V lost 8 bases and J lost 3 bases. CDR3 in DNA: TGTGCCAGCTTTAGCGGGAGGGGCTACGAGCAGTACTTC. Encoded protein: CASFSGRGYEQYF.

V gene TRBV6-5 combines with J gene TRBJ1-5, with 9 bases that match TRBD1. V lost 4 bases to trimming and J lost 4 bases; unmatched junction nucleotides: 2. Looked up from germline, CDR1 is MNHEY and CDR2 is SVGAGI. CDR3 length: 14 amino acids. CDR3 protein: CASSFGTGNQPQHF. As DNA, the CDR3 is TGTGCCAGCAGTTTCGGGACAGGGAATCAGCCCCAGCATTTT.

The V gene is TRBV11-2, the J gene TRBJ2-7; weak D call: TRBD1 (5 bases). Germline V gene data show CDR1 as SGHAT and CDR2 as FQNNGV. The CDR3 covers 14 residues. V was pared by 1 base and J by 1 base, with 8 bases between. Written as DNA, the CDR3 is TGTGCCAGCAGCTTAGGGGGCCCTTCCTACGAGCAGTACTTC. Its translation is CASSLGGPSYEQYF. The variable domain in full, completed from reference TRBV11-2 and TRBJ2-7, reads EAGVAQSPRYKIIEKRQSVAFWCNPISGHATLYWYQQILGQGPKLLIQFQNNGVVDDSQLPKDRFSAERLKGVDSTLKIQPAKLEDSAVYLCASSLGGPSYEQYFGPGTRLTVT.

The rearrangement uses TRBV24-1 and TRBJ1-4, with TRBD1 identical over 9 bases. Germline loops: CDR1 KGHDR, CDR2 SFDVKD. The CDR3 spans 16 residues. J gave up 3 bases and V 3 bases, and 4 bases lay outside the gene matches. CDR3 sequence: CATSDPGTGSNEKLFF. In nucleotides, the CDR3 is TGTGCCACCAGTGATCCCGGGACAGGGTCTAATGAAAAACTGTTTTTT.

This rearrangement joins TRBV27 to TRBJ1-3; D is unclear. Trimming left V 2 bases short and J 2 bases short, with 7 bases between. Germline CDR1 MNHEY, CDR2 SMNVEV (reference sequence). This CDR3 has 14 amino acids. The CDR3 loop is CASSLRGTGNTIYF. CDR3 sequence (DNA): TGTGCCAGCAGTTTAAGAGGGACTGGAAACACCATATATTTT.

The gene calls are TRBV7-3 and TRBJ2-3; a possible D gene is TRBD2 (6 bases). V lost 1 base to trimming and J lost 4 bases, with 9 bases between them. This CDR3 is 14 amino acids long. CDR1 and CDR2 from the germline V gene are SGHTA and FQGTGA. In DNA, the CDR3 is TGTGCCAGCAGCTTAAGGGGGGACGCAGATACGCAGTATTTT. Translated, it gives CASSLRGDADTQYF.

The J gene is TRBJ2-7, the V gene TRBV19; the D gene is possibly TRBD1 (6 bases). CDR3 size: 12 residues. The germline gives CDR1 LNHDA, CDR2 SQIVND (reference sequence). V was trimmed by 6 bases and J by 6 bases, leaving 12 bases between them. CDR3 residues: CASSAGAGEQYF. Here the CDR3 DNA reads TGTGCCAGTAGCGCAGGGGCGGGCGAGCAGTACTTC.

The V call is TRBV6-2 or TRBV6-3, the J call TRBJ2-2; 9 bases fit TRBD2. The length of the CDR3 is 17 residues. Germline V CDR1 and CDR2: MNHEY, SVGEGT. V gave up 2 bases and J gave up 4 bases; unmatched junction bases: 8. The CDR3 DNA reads TGTGCCAGCAGTTACCTGGCGGGGGGGCCAATCACCGGGGAGCTGTTTTTT. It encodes CASSYLAGGPITGELFF.

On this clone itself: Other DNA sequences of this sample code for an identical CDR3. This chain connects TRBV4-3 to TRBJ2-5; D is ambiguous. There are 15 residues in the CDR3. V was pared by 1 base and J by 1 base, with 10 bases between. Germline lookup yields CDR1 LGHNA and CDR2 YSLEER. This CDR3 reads CASSQVLGRQETQYF. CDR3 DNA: TGCGCCAGCAGCCAAGTTCTCGGGCGCCAAGAGACCCAGTACTTC.

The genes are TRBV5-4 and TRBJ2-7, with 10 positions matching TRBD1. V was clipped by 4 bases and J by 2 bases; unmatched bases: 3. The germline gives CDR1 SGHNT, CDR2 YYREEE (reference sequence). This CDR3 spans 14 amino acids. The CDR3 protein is CASSKDRGTYEQYF. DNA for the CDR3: TGTGCCAGCAGCAAGGACAGGGGGACCTACGAGCAGTACTTC.

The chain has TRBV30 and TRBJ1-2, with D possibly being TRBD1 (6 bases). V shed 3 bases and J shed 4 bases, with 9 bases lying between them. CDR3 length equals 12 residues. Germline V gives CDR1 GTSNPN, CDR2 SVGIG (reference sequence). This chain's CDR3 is CAWRQGIYGYTF. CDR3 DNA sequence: TGTGCCTGGAGACAGGGAATCTATGGCTACACCTTC.

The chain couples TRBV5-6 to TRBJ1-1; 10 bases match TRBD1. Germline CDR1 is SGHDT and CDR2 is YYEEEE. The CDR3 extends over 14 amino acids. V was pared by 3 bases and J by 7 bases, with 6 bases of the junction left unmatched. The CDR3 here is CASSSDRGQVEAFF. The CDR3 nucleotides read TGTGCCAGCAGCTCTGACAGGGGGCAGGTTGAAGCTTTCTTT.

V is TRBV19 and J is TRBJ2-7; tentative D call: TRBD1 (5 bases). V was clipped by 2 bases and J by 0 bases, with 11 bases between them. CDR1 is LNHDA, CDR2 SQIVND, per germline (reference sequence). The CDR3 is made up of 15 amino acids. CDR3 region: CASSISGSASYEQYF. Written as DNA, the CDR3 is TGTGCCAGTAGTATATCAGGGTCAGCCTCCTACGAGCAGTACTTC.

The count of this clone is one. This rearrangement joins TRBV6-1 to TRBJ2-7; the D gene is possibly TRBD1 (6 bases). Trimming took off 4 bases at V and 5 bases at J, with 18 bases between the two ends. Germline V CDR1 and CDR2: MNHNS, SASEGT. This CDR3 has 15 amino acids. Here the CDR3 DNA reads TGTGCCAGCAGTGTAGCAGGGGTGGGGCTTAACGAGCAGTACTTC. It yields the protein CASSVAGVGLNEQYF.

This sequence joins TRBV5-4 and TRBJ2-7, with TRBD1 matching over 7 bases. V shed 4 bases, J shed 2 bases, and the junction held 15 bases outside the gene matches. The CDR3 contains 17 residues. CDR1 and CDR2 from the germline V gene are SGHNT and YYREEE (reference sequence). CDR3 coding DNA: TGTGCCAGCAGCGGGGCAGGGGGAACTCTTGGGACCTACGAGCAGTACTTC. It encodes CASSGAGGTLGTYEQYF. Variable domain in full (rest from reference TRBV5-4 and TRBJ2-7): ETGVTQSPTHLIKTRGQQVTLRCSSQSGHNTVSWYQQALGQGPQFIFQYYREEENGRGNFPPRFSGLQFPNYSSELNVNALELDDSALYLCASSGAGGTLGTYEQYFGPGTRLTVT.

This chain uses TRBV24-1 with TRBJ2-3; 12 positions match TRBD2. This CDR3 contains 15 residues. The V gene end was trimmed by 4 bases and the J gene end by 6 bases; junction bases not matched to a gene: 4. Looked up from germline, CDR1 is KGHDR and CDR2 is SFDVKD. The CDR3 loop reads CATSERLAGADTQYF. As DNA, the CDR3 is TGTGCCACCAGTGAACGACTAGCGGGGGCGGATACGCAGTATTTT.

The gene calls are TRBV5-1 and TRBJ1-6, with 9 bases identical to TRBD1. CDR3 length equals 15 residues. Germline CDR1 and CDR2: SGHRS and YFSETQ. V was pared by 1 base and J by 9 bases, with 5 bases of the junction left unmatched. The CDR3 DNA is TGCGCCAGCAGCTTGTTACCGGGACAGGGTTCACCCCTCCACTTT. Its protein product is CASSLLPGQGSPLHF.

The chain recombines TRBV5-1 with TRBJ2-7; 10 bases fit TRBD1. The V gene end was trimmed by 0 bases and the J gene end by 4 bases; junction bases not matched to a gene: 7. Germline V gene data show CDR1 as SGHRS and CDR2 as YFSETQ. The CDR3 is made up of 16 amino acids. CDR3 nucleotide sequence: TGCGCCAGCAGCTTGGAATCGACAGGGGGCTGGTACGAGCAGTACTTC. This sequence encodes CASSLESTGGWYEQYF.

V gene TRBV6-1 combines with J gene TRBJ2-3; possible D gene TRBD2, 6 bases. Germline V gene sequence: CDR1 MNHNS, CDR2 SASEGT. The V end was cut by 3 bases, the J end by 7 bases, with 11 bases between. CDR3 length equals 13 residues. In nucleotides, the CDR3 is TGTGCCAGCAGTGACAGGGCGGGGAATACGCAGTATTTT. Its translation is CASSDRAGNTQYF.

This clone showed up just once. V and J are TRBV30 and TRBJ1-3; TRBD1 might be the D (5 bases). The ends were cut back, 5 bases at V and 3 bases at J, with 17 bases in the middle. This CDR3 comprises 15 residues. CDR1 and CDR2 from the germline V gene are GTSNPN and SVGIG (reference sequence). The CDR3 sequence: CAWGKSRAFGNTIYF. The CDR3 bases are TGTGCCTGGGGGAAATCCAGGGCTTTTGGAAACACCATATATTTT.

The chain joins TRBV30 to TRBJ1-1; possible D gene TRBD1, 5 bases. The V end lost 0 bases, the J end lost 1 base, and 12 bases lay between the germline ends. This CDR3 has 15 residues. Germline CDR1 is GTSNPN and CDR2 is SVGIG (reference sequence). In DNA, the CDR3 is TGTGCCTGGAGTGTACTTGGGGCGAAGAACACTGAAGCTTTCTTT. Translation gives CAWSVLGAKNTEAFF. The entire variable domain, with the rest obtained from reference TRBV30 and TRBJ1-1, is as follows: SQTIHQWPATLVQPVGSPLSLECTVEGTSNPNLYWYRQAAGRGLQLLFYSVGIGQISSEVPQNLSASRPQDRQFILSSKKLLLSDSGFYLCAWSVLGAKNTEAFFGQGTRLTVV.

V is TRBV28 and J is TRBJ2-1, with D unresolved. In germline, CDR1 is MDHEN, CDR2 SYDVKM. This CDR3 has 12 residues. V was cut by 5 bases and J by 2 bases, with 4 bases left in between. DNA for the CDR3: TGTGCCAGCAGTAGGGCCTACAATGAGCAGTTCTTC. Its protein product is CASSRAYNEQFF.

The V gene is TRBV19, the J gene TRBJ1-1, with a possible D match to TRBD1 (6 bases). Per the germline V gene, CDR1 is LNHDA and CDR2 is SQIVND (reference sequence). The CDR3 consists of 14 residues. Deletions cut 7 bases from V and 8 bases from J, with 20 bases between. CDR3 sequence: CASNPGGQGAEAFF. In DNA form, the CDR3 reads TGTGCCAGTAACCCGGGGGGGCAGGGAGCCGAAGCTTTCTTT.

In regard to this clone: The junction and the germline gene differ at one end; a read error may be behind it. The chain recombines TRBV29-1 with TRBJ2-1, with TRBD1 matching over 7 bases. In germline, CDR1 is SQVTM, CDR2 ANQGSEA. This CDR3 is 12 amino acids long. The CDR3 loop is CSVEEMTGQQVF. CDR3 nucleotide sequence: TGCAGCGTTGAAGAAATGACAGGGCAGCAAGTCTTC.